This T cell receptor (beta chain) was documented in a study of molecular identifiers for immune sequencing clone quantification. In the study overall: The replicates split RNA from around 20,000 or 100,000 naive CD8 cells five ways and sequenced four.

On this clonotype itself: The antigen is not known. At one of its ends the junction is not consistent with the germline gene, which may arise from a read error.

Naive CD8 libraries came from about 20,000 to 1,000,000 sorted cells with 10%, 30% or 50% RNA. The CDR3 spans 16 residues. Germline loops: CDR1 SEHNR, CDR2 FQNEAQ (reference sequence). As previously described, bulk TCR libraries were made using listed TCR primers. TCRdb recomputed calls from the PCR reads with MiXCR, one row per CDR3 protein. The sample lists approximately 550,000 distinct CDR3 sequences; about 20% were seen once. Study observations and caveats: Spiked Jurkat TCR RNA equivalent to one cell reportedly surfaced among some 1 million naive cells.

The chain combines TRBV7-9 with TRBJ2-3; D not certain. The sample taken for sequencing was naive CD8+ T cells from blood, with Jurkat cell RNA spiked in. The subset is: FACS-sorted CD8+CD4-CCR7+CD45RA+ naive T cells. This receptor was identified in a human donor in good health. Some libraries in this study had Jurkat cell RNA spiked in. CDR3 amino acids: CTSSLVVYDLIDTQYF. Written as DNA, the CDR3 is TGTACCAGCAGCTTAGTGGTGTACGATCTAATAGATACGCAGTATTTT.